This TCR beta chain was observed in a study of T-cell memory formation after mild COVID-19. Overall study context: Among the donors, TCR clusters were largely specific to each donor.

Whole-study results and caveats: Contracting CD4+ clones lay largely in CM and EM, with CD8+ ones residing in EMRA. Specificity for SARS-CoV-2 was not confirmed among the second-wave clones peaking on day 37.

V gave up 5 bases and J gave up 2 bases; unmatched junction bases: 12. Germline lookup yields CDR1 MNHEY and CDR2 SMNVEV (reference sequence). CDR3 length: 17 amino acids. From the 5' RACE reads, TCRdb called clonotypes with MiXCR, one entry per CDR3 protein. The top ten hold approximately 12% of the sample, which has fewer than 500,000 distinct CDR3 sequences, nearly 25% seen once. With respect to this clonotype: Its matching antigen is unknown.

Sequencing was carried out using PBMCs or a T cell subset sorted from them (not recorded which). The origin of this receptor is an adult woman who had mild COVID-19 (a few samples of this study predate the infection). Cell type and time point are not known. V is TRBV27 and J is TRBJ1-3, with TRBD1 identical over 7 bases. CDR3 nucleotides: TGTGCCAGCAGTCCACTAGGGACAGCTCGTACTGGAAACACCATATATTTT. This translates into CASSPLGTARTGNTIYF.